This T cell receptor (beta chain) was observed in a study of cytomegalovirus exposure and HLA in healthy donors. Whole-study context: There were 88 million or so unique TCRs (from HLA-typed donors) in an early data release.

Regarding the study as a whole: Later examination showed HLA-associated TCR beta chains had greater clonal expansion than equally common others. The likely explanation for a cluster of highly shared sequence variants was sequencing artifact. Serostatus for CMV was the only available immune exposure information.

This CDR3 has 13 amino acids. Per germline, CDR1 MNHNS and CDR2 SASEGT. Trimming cost V 6 bases and J 11 bases, with 19 bases left between them. It was with 60 Vbeta and 13 Jbeta primers that the PCR ran. The repertoire was sequenced with immunoSEQ multiplex PCR; TCRdb's copy has only in-frame clones and lacks some. In the table there are around 130,000 clones, roughly 74% of which are singletons. For this clone: Its antigen is as yet unknown.

The chain combines TRBV6-1 with TRBJ2-5; D perhaps matches TRBD2 (5 bases). The source of this sequence is a woman aged 45-60 years in good health and CMV-seropositive. Sequenced: PBMCs. The CDR3 protein is CASRDRLLWEQYF. The CDR3 nucleotides are TGTGCCAGCAGGGACCGCCTCCTGTGGGAGCAGTACTTC.